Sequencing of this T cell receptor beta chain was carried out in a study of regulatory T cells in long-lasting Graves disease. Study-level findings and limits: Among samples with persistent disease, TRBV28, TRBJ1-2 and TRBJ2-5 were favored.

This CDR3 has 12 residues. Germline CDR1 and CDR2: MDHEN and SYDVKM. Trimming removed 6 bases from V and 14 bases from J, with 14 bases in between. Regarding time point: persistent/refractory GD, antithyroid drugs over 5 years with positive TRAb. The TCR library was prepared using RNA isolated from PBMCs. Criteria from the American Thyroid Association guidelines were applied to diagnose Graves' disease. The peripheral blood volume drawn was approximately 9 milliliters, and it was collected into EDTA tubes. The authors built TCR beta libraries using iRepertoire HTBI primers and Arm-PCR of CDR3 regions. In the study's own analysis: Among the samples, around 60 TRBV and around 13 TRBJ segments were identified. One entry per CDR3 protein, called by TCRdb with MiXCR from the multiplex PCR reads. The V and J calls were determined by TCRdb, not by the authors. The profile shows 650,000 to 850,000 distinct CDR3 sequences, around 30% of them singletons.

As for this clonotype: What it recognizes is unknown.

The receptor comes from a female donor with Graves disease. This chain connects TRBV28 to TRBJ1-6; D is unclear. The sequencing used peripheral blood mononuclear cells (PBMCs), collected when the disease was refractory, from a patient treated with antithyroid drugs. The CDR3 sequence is CASRPAGKALHF. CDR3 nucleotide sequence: TGTGCCAGCAGACCTGCTGGAAAGGCCCTCCACTTT. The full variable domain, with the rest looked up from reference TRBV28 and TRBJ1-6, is DVKVTQSSRYLVKRTGEKVFLECVQDMDHENMFWYRQDPGLGLRLIYFSYDVKMKEKGDIPEGYSVSREKKERFSLILESASTNQTSMYLCASRPAGKALHFGNGTRLTVT.